This T cell receptor beta chain was documented in a study of blood T cell repertoires in COVID-19. Study information: Collection of acute and convalescent COVID-19 samples took place in the United States, Italy and Spain.

During active infection, Seattle patients enrolled and were then monitored through disease. This CDR3 has 13 residues. Germline values: CDR1 GTSNPN, CDR2 SVGIG (reference sequence). V lost 2 bases and J lost 6, with 11 bases in between. Clones were sequenced by immunoSEQ multiplex PCR, and TCRdb holds only the in-frame ones, with some missing. The data show approximately 350,000 clones, with 85% to 90% seen just once and over 6% held by the top ten. Sequenced material: peripheral blood. The V call is TRBV30, the J call TRBJ1-5; a possible D gene is TRBD1 (6 bases). The clonotype originates from a woman between 50 and 59 years old with COVID-19, enrolled during active disease. CDR3 region: CAWSRGFGQPQHF. The CDR3 nucleotides are TGTGCCTGGAGTAGGGGGTTTGGTCAGCCCCAGCATTTT. Based on the CDR3 plus reference TRBV30 and TRBJ1-5, the full variable domain is SQTIHQWPATLVQPVGSPLSLECTVEGTSNPNLYWYRQAAGRGLQLLFYSVGIGQISSEVPQNLSASRPQDRQFILSSKKLLLSDSGFYLCAWSRGFGQPQHFGDGTRLSIL.